These 9 T cell receptor beta chains share one sample of origin, sequenced in a study of blood T cells in healthy people across ages. Primers used in a second PCR of about 7 to 12 cycles were a sample-barcoded 5' primer and a J-beta primer mix. TCRdb used MiXCR to reprocess the 5' RACE reads, holding one entry per CDR3 protein. This table holds over 1,500,000 distinct CDR3 sequences, around 48% found once. Sequenced: blood. The receptors were sampled from a woman aged 40 to 50 in good health.

This clonotype appeared a few times. The chain links TRBV4-1 to TRBJ1-5, with D possibly being TRBD1 (6 bases). V was clipped by 0 bases and J by 2 bases, with 8 bases between them. Germline V gene data show CDR1 as MGHRA and CDR2 as YSYEKL. CDR3 length: 15 residues. CDR3 in DNA: TGCGCCAGCAGCCAAGACGCAGGGGGCAATCAGCCCCAGCATTTT. Translating gives CASSQDAGGNQPQHF.

This clonotype was found a few times. The rearrangement links TRBV2 to TRBJ1-2; 10 nucleotides agree with TRBD1. Germline CDR1 reads SNHLY; CDR2 reads FYNNEI. There are 14 residues in the CDR3. V trimming: 6 bases; J trimming: 7 bases; junction bases outside the gene matches: 8. CDR3 DNA sequence: TGTGCCAGCAGGTCCGGGACAGGGGTCTCTGGCTACACCTTC. As protein: CASRSGTGVSGYTF. The full variable domain, its missing parts supplied by reference TRBV2 and TRBJ1-2, is EPEVTQTPSHQVTQMGQEVILRCVPISNHLYFYWYRQILGQKVEFLVSFYNNEISEKSEIFDDQFSVERPDGSNFTLKIRSTKLEDSAMYFCASRSGTGVSGYTFGSGTRLTVV.

The genes are TRBV24-1 and TRBJ2-1; the match to TRBD2 covers 9 bases. J was trimmed by 10 bases and V by 5 bases; bases with no gene match: 14. CDR1 is KGHDR and CDR2 is SFDVKD in the germline V gene. CDR3 length: 16 amino acids. The DNA of the CDR3 is TGTGCCACCAGTGTCGCTGGAGCGGGGGGAGAAGGCGAGCAGTTCTTC. Its translation is CATSVAGAGGEGEQFF.

J is TRBJ2-3 and V is TRBV12-3 or TRBV12-4; TRBD2 might be the D (5 bases). With 5 bases removed from V and 0 bases from J, the gap between germline ends came to 12 bases. CDR3 length: 15 residues. CDR3 in amino acids: CASSERRDSTDTQYF. CDR3 nucleotide sequence: TGTGCCAGCAGTGAGCGGAGAGATAGCACAGATACGCAGTATTTT.

This sequence joins TRBV2 and TRBJ2-1, with D possibly being TRBD1 or TRBD2 (5 bases each). The J call may be faulty, since TRBJ2-7 better matches the DNA end. The CDR3 length is 15 residues. From germline, CDR1 is SNHLY and CDR2 FYNNEI. The CDR3 protein is CASSGDGGSYNEQYF. The CDR3 DNA reads TGTGCCAGCAGTGGGGACGGAGGTTCCTACAATGAGCAGTACTTC.

The J gene is TRBJ2-1, the V gene TRBV6-6; 8 bases align to TRBD2. The CDR3 totals 16 residues. V shed 5 bases, J shed 4 bases, and the junction held 10 bases outside the gene matches. Germline values: CDR1 MNHNY, CDR2 SVGAGI (reference sequence). The CDR3 is CASSRSVAGGYNEQFF. CDR3 coding DNA: TGTGCCAGCAGTCGTAGCGTCGCGGGGGGATACAATGAGCAGTTCTTC.

The V call is TRBV6-6, the J call TRBJ2-1, with D possibly TRBD2 on 5 matching bases. V shed 5 bases and J shed 0 bases, with 17 bases lying between them. The CDR3 consists of 17 residues. Per the germline V gene, CDR1 is MNHNY and CDR2 is SVGAGI (reference sequence). The CDR3 here is CASSQPTKQTSYNEQFF. CDR3 bases: TGTGCCAGCAGTCAACCGACTAAACAGACCTCCTACAATGAGCAGTTCTTC.

This clonotype appeared many times. This chain uses TRBV6-2 or TRBV6-3 with TRBJ2-5; D gene ambiguous. This CDR3 comprises 12 residues. CDR1 MNHEY and CDR2 SVGEGT come from the germline V gene. Trimming cost V 6 bases and J 5 bases, with 10 bases left between them. CDR3 coding DNA: TGTGCCAGCAGGGCGGTTGAGGAGACCCAGTACTTC. It specifies CASRAVEETQYF.

The table lists this clonotype with a few counts. V usage is TRBV20-1 and J usage is TRBJ2-1; no firm D call. In germline, CDR1 is DFQATT, CDR2 SNEGSKA (reference sequence). The CDR3 is made up of 13 amino acids. V gave up 2 bases and J gave up 4 bases, with 9 bases separating them. CDR3 sequence reads: CSARRLGYNEQFF. DNA of the CDR3: TGCAGTGCTAGAAGGCTAGGATACAATGAGCAGTTCTTC.